The 29 T cell receptor beta chains below were found in one sample sequenced in a study of CD8 T cells in ankylosing spondylitis. TCRdb used MiXCR to reprocess the 5' RACE reads, holding one entry per CDR3 protein. Altogether 150,000 to 200,000 distinct CDR3 sequences are present, 11% being singletons, with the ten largest covering 25% to 35%. Sequenced sample: blood, either unsorted or a sorted T cell fraction (not recorded which). These receptors originate from a male donor with ankylosing spondylitis or in good health (not recorded which).

This clonotype was observed a few times. V gene TRBV19 combines with J gene TRBJ1-1; D perhaps matches TRBD1 (5 bases). Germline V gene sequence: CDR1 LNHDA, CDR2 SQIVND (reference sequence). The CDR3 sequence is 18 residues long. V lost 5 bases and J 1 base, leaving 23 bases between the germline ends. This CDR3 is CASSSPPGTGRGNTEAFF. The CDR3 DNA reads as TGTGCCAGTAGTTCTCCACCCGGGACTGGGAGAGGGAACACTGAAGCTTTCTTT. The full variable domain, its missing parts supplied by reference TRBV19 and TRBJ1-1, is DGGITQSPKYLFRKEGQNVTLSCEQNLNHDAMYWYRQDPGQGLRLIYYSQIVNDFQKGDIAEGYSVSREKKESFPLTVTSAQKNPTAFYLCASSSPPGTGRGNTEAFFGQGTRLTVV.

The sample holds many counts of this clonotype. This rearrangement joins TRBV29-1 to TRBJ1-1, with unresolved D. CDR3 length equals 13 residues. Per the germline V gene, CDR1 is SQVTM and CDR2 is ANQGSEA. With 4 bases removed from V and 4 bases from J, the gap between germline ends came to 13 bases. CDR3 DNA: TGCAGCGTTGGACAAAGGGAGGGCACTGAAGCTTTCTTT. Its protein is CSVGQREGTEAFF.

This clonotype was found many times. This chain uses TRBV20-1 with TRBJ1-4; TRBD1 matches at 7 bases. V shed 7 bases and J 2 bases; nucleotides not matched to a gene: 10. This CDR3 region has 15 residues. In germline, CDR1 is DFQATT, CDR2 SNEGSKA (reference sequence). The CDR3 nucleotides are TGCAGTGGCCGGCAGGGGGGTCGGACTAATGAAAAACTGTTTTTT. This codes for CSGRQGGRTNEKLFF.

This clonotype came up many times. V usage is TRBV10-3 and J usage is TRBJ1-6; D not resolved. The germline CDR1 and CDR2 sequences are ENHRY and SYGVKD. CDR3 length equals 14 residues. V gave up 7 bases and J gave up 7 bases, with 14 bases separating them. The CDR3 sequence is CAIKPASENSPLHF. The CDR3 coding sequence is TGTGCCATCAAACCGGCCTCAGAAAATTCACCCCTCCACTTT.

In its sample, this clonotype was seen many times. The CDR3 is CASRSEMNTEAFF. CDR3 DNA: TGCGCCAGCAGGTCCGAAATGAACACTGAAGCTTTCTTT. This chain links TRBV5-1 with TRBJ1-1; D gene uncertain. CDR3 length equals 13 residues. V dropped 5 bases and J dropped 0 bases, with 8 bases sitting between them. The V gene's germline CDR1 is SGHRS and CDR2 YFSETQ.

This clonotype was seen many times. The rearrangement joins TRBV3-1 to TRBJ1-5; D ambiguous. This CDR3 is 12 amino acids long. The germline V gene encodes CDR1 LGHDT and CDR2 YNNKEL (reference sequence). V was trimmed by 3 bases and J by 2 bases, leaving 2 bases between them. CDR3 DNA sequence: TGTGCCAGCAGCCACGGCAATCAGCCCCAGCATTTT. Protein: CASSHGNQPQHF.

Ten or more counts support this clonotype. The chain combines TRBV25-1 with TRBJ2-3; D perhaps matches TRBD1 (5 bases). Trimming took off 8 bases at V and 5 bases at J, with 14 bases between the two ends. CDR3 length: 13 residues. Germline CDR1 MGHDK, CDR2 SYGVNS. CDR3 in amino acids: CASYDWGGDTQYF. CDR3 bases: TGTGCCAGCTACGACTGGGGCGGAGATACGCAGTATTTT. Variable domain in full (rest from reference TRBV25-1 and TRBJ2-3): EADIYQTPRYLVIGTGKKITLECSQTMGHDKMYWYQQDPGMELHLIHYSYGVNSTEKGDLSSESTVSRIRTEHFPLTLESARPSHTSQYLCASYDWGGDTQYFGPGTRLTVL.

The table lists this clonotype with many counts. The CDR3 sequence is CSVVPLETQYF. The DNA for the CDR3 is TGCAGCGTTGTCCCCTTGGAGACCCAGTACTTC. This chain links TRBV29-1 with TRBJ2-5; D is uncertain. CDR3 size: 11 residues. Germline V lookup: CDR1 SQVTM, CDR2 ANQGSEA. V gave up 4 bases and J gave up 5 bases, with 8 bases separating them.

The sample holds many counts of this clonotype. V gene TRBV12-3 or TRBV12-4 combines with J gene TRBJ1-1; no clear D. The CDR3 loop spans 12 amino acids. Trimming left V 7 bases short and J 6 bases short, with 12 bases between. Here the CDR3 reads CASNRDQAEAFF. The CDR3 DNA follows: TGTGCCAGCAACCGAGATCAAGCTGAAGCTTTCTTT.

At least ten counts were recorded for this clonotype. The chain combines TRBV27 with TRBJ1-5; D uncertain. In germline, CDR1 is MNHEY, CDR2 SMNVEV (reference sequence). The CDR3 length is 14 residues. V was trimmed by 5 bases and J by 5 bases, leaving 13 bases between them. In DNA, the CDR3 is TGTGCCAGCAGTCTAAGGCCCGAGGATCAGCCCCAGCATTTT. Translated: CASSLRPEDQPQHF.

This clonotype was seen at least ten times. The chain employs TRBV20-1 and TRBJ2-1; the match to TRBD2 covers 10 bases. Germline V CDR1 and CDR2: DFQATT, SNEGSKA (reference sequence). Trimming removed 3 bases from V and 8 bases from J; junction bases left unmatched: 7. The CDR3 covers 14 residues. CDR3 residues: CSASLAGERDEQFF. DNA for the CDR3: TGCAGTGCTAGTCTAGCGGGAGAGCGCGATGAGCAGTTCTTC.

This clonotype was observed at least ten times. The chain joins TRBV20-1 to TRBJ1-1; 11 nucleotides match TRBD1. Trimming took 6 bases from V and 6 from J; bases not matched to a gene: 9. The CDR3 covers 14 residues. CDR1 is DFQATT and CDR2 is SNEGSKA in the germline V gene (reference sequence). As DNA, the CDR3 is TGCAGTGCCAGGACAGGGGGCGCCGGCTCTGAAGCTTTCTTT. Amino acids: CSARTGGAGSEAFF.

This clonotype has at least ten counts. CDR3 DNA: TGTGCCAGCAGCGTTAGACTAGCGGCCTACAATGAGCAGTTCTTC. Translating it yields CASSVRLAAYNEQFF. The V gene is TRBV9, the J gene TRBJ2-1; 9 positions match TRBD2. J lost 2 bases, V lost 2 bases, and 2 bases had no gene match. This CDR3 spans 15 amino acids. Germline-derived CDR1 and CDR2 are SGDLS and YYNGEE.

This clonotype was seen many times. The CDR3, as DNA: TGCAGTGCTAGAAGGACAGCAACCTCCTACAATGAGCAGTTCTTC. Encoded protein: CSARRTATSYNEQFF. The chain combines TRBV20-1 with TRBJ2-1; TRBD1 is a possible D gene (6 bases). The CDR3 is 15 amino acids. Germline CDR1 is DFQATT and CDR2 is SNEGSKA (reference sequence). Trimming stripped 2 bases from V and 0 bases from J, with 11 bases between.

This clonotype was found many times. The chain couples TRBV29-1 to TRBJ2-2, with TRBD2 matching over 12 bases. CDR1 and CDR2 from the germline V gene are SQVTM and ANQGSEA. The CDR3 is made up of 16 amino acids. Here the CDR3 reads CSVTTSGSDFTGELFF. The CDR3 bases are TGCAGTGTAACGACTAGCGGGAGCGACTTCACCGGGGAGCTGTTTTTT.

This clonotype has at least ten counts. This rearrangement joins TRBV12-3 or TRBV12-4 to TRBJ2-1, with no clear D. CDR3 length equals 11 residues. Trimming left V 3 bases short and J 7 bases short, with 4 bases between. Here the CDR3 reads CASSFMNEQFF. The CDR3 DNA follows: TGTGCCAGCAGTTTTATGAATGAGCAGTTCTTC.

Many counts were recorded for this clonotype. The chain has TRBV25-1 and TRBJ2-7; D unclear. The V end lost 4 bases, the J end lost 1 base, and 8 bases lay between the germline ends. The CDR3 has 13 amino acids. Per germline, CDR1 MGHDK and CDR2 SYGVNS. The CDR3 region is CASSVAISYEQYF. CDR3 sequence (DNA): TGTGCCAGCAGTGTTGCGATTTCCTACGAGCAGTACTTC.

The sample holds many counts of this clonotype. The CDR3 sequence: CASSPWSGGTEAFF. The CDR3 DNA sequence: TGCGCCAGCAGCCCGTGGTCGGGGGGCACTGAAGCTTTCTTT. The J gene is TRBJ1-1, the V gene TRBV5-1; D may be TRBD1 (5 bases). The CDR3 runs 14 residues. Between the trimmed V and J ends, which lost 4 bases and 4 bases, there was a span of 14 bases. Looked up from germline, CDR1 is SGHRS and CDR2 is YFSETQ.

This clonotype was detected many times. The chain recombines TRBV13 with TRBJ1-5; D is undetermined. Looked up from germline, CDR1 is PRHDT and CDR2 is FYEKMQ (reference sequence). With 5 bases removed from V and 2 bases from J, the gap between germline ends came to 10 bases. The CDR3 runs 14 residues. CDR3 residues: CASSRNRGNQPQHF. The CDR3, as DNA: TGTGCCAGCAGCCGAAACAGAGGCAATCAGCCCCAGCATTTT.

The rearrangement joins TRBV11-3 to TRBJ1-1, with D perhaps matching TRBD1 (5 bases). V was shortened by 5 bases and J by 2 bases, with 12 bases between the two germline ends. The CDR3 contains 14 residues. The V gene's germline CDR1 is SGHNT and CDR2 YENEEA. The CDR3 here is CASSPRQSNTEAFF. The CDR3 DNA reads as TGTGCCAGCAGCCCCCGACAGAGTAACACTGAAGCTTTCTTT.

The rearrangement joins TRBV5-1 to TRBJ2-1, with TRBD2 matching 12 bases. V lost 0 bases to trimming and J lost 9 bases; unmatched junction nucleotides: 7. The CDR3 contains 16 residues. Germline V gene sequence: CDR1 SGHRS, CDR2 YFSETQ. The CDR3 loop is CASSLETSGSGAEQFF. The CDR3 DNA follows: TGCGCCAGCAGCTTGGAGACTAGCGGGAGCGGCGCTGAGCAGTTCTTC.

The V and J genes are TRBV20-1 and TRBJ2-7; D is ambiguous. The CDR3 sequence is 14 residues long. V was trimmed by 1 base and J by 4 bases, leaving 14 bases between them. Germline V gene lookup returns CDR1 DFQATT and CDR2 SNEGSKA (reference sequence). For the CDR3, the DNA is TGCAGTGCTAGAGGGCAGACCCCTAGGTACGAGCAGTACTTC. This codes for CSARGQTPRYEQYF.

This chain connects TRBV5-1 to TRBJ1-2, with 8 bases lining up with TRBD1. The germline gives CDR1 SGHRS, CDR2 YFSETQ. CDR3 length: 14 amino acids. V was pared by 4 bases and J by 3 bases, with 5 bases of the junction left unmatched. The CDR3 DNA reads TGCGCCAGCAGCCCCGGACAGGGATACTATGGCTACACCTTC. Its translation is CASSPGQGYYGYTF.

This clonotype was seen at least ten times. V and J are TRBV7-2 and TRBJ2-3; D remains ambiguous. Per the germline V gene, CDR1 is SGHTA and CDR2 is FQGNSA. Trimming stripped 0 bases from V and 2 bases from J, with 12 bases between. This CDR3 comprises 16 residues. CDR3 protein: CASSLARGGATDTQYF. The CDR3 nucleotides are TGTGCCAGCAGCTTAGCGCGCGGCGGAGCCACAGATACGCAGTATTTT.

The sample holds many counts of this clonotype. The chain employs TRBV4-2 and TRBJ2-1; D remains ambiguous. Germline CDR1 is LGHNA and CDR2 is YNFKEQ. With 0 bases removed from V and 5 bases from J, the gap between germline ends came to 17 bases. The CDR3 contains 17 residues. CDR3 DNA sequence: TGTGCCAGCAGCCAAGATCACGGTGGGGAACATAACAATGAGCAGTTCTTC. Protein sequence: CASSQDHGGEHNNEQFF.

On this clonotype: One base away lies a much larger clone, so this may be a sequencing read error. The rearrangement uses TRBV9 and TRBJ1-2; 11 bases match TRBD1. The CDR3 has 15 amino acids. The germline gives CDR1 SGDLS, CDR2 YYNGEE. J gave up 3 bases and V 0 bases, and 1 base lay outside the gene matches. The CDR3 loop reads CASSVGTGGYYGYTF. The DNA of the CDR3 is TGTGCCAGCAGCGTAGGGACAGGGGGCTACTATGGCTACACCTTC.

This clonotype was found many times. V and J are TRBV3-1 and TRBJ2-5, with TRBD1 identical over 7 bases. This CDR3 spans 12 amino acids. Germline V lookup: CDR1 LGHDT, CDR2 YNNKEL (reference sequence). Trimming cost V 9 bases and J 5 bases; bases outside gene matches: 6. The CDR3 region is CASGAGGETQYF. For the CDR3, the DNA is TGTGCCAGTGGGGCAGGGGGTGAGACCCAGTACTTC.

This clonotype was observed at least ten times. V usage is TRBV6-5 and J usage is TRBJ1-2; D not resolved. The V end lost 0 bases, the J end lost 2 bases, and 10 bases lay between the germline ends. In germline, CDR1 is MNHEY, CDR2 SVGAGI. CDR3 length: 15 residues. The CDR3 loop reads CASSYSNAGNYGYTF. The DNA for the CDR3 is TGTGCCAGCAGTTACTCGAACGCCGGAAACTATGGCTACACCTTC.

Only a few counts were recorded for this clonotype. The V call is TRBV7-2, the J call TRBJ2-2, with D hard to call. Trimming cost V 2 bases and J 0 bases, with 10 bases left between them. The CDR3 is 16 residues long. CDR1 and CDR2 from the germline V gene are SGHTA and FQGNSA. Here the CDR3 reads CASSLHRAPNTGELFF. The DNA of the CDR3 is TGTGCCAGCAGCTTACACCGGGCCCCGAACACCGGGGAGCTGTTTTTT.